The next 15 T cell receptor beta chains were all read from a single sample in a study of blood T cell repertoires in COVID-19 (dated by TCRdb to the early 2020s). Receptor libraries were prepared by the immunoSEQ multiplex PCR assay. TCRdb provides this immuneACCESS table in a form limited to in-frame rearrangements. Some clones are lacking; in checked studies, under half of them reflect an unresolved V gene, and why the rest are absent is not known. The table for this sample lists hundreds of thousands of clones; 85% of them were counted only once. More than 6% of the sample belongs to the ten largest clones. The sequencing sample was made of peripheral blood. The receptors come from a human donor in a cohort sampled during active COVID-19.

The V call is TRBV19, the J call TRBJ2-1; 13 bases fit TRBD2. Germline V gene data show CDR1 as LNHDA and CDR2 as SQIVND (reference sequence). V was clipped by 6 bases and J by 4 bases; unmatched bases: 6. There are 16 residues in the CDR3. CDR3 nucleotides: TGTGCCAGTAGGATTAAACTAGCGGGGGGGTACAATGAGCAGTTCTTC. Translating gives CASRIKLAGGYNEQFF.

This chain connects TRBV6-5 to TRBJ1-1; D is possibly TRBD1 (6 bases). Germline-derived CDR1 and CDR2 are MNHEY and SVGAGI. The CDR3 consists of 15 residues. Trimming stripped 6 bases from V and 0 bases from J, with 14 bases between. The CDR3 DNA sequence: TGTGCCAGCAGGCATTCGGACAGAATGAACACTGAAGCTTTCTTT. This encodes CASRHSDRMNTEAFF.

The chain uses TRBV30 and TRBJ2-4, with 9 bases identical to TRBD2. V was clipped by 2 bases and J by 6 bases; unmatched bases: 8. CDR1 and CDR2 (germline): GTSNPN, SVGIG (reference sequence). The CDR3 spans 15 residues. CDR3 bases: TGTGCCTGGAGTCTAAAGGGACTAGCTGGAAACATTCAGTACTTC. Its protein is CAWSLKGLAGNIQYF.

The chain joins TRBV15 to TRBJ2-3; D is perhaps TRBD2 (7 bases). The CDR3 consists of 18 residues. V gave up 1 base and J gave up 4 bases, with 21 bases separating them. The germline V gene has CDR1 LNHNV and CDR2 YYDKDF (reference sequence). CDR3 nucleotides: TGTGCCACCAGCAGAGTATGGAGTGGGGGGGCAGTTTCAGATACGCAGTATTTT. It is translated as CATSRVWSGGAVSDTQYF. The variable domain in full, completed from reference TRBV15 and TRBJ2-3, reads DAMVIQNPRYQVTQFGKPVTLSCSQTLNHNVMYWYQQKSSQAPKLLFHYYDKDFNNEADTPDNFQSRRPNTSFCFLDIRSPGLGDTAMYLCATSRVWSGGAVSDTQYFGPGTRLTVL.

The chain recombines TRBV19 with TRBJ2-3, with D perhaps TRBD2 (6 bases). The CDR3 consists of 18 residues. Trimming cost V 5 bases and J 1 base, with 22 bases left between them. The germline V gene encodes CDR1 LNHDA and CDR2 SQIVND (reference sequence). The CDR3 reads CASSARGGTSSGTDTQYF. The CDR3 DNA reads TGTGCCAGTAGTGCCCGCGGCGGGACTTCCTCTGGCACAGATACGCAGTATTTT.

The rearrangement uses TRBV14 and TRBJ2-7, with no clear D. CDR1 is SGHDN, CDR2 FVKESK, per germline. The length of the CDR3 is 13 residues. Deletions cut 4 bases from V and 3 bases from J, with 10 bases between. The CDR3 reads CASSLGPNYEQYF. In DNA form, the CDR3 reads TGTGCCAGCAGCCTTGGGCCCAACTACGAGCAGTACTTC.

In DNA form, the CDR3 reads TGTGCCAGCAGCGACACGGACAGGCCTACCGGGGAGCTGTTTTTT. Translating gives CASSDTDRPTGELFF. The genes are TRBV11-2 and TRBJ2-2, with 7 bases matching TRBD1. V was clipped by 5 bases and J by 5 bases; unmatched bases: 8. Per the germline V gene, CDR1 is SGHAT and CDR2 is FQNNGV. This CDR3 has 15 amino acids.

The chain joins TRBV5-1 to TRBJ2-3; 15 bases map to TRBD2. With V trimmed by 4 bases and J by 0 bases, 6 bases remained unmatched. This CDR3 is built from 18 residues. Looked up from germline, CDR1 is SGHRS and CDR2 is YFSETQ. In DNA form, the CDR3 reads TGCGCCAGCAGCCAACGGACTAGCGGGGGGGCAAGCACAGATACGCAGTATTTT. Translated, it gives CASSQRTSGGASTDTQYF.

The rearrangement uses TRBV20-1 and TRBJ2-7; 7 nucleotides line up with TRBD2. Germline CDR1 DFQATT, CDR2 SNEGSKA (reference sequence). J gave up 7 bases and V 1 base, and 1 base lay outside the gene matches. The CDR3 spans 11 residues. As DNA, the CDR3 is TGCAGTGCTAGAGTGGGAGGGGAGCAGTACTTC. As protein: CSARVGGEQYF.

The CDR3 is CASSGFGGAQMNTEAFF. The CDR3 region has the DNA TGTGCCAGCAGTGGGTTTGGAGGGGCCCAGATGAACACTGAAGCTTTCTTT. The chain carries TRBV6-1 and TRBJ1-1, with D perhaps TRBD1 (5 bases). CDR3 size: 17 residues. V was shortened by 4 bases and J by 0 bases, with 18 bases between the two germline ends. Germline assignment: CDR1 MNHNS and CDR2 SASEGT.

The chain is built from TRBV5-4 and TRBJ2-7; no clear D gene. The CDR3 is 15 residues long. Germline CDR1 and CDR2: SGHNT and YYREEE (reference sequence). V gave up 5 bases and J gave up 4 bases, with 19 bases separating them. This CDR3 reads CASSRTAEGLYEQYF. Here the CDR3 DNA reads TGTGCCAGCAGTCGAACGGCGGAAGGCCTGTACGAGCAGTACTTC.

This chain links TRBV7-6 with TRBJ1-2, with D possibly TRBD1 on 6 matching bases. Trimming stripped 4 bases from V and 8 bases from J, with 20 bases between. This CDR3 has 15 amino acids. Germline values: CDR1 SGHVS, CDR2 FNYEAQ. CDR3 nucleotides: TGTGCCAGCAGCTCCCACAGGGACCCGGCACAAGGCTACACCTTC. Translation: CASSSHRDPAQGYTF.

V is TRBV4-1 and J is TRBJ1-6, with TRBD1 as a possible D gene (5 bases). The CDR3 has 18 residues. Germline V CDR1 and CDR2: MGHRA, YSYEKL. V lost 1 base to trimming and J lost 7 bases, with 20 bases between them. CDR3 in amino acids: CASSQGRGGTFGNSPLHF. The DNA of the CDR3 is TGCGCCAGCAGCCAAGGAAGGGGAGGGACCTTTGGGAATTCACCCCTCCACTTT.

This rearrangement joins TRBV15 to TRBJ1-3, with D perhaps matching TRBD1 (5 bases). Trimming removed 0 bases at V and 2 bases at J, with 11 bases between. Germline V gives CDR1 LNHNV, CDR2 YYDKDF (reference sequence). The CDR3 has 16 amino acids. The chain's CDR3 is CATSRDRRGAGNTIYF. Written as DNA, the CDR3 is TGTGCCACCAGCAGAGATCGCCGGGGGGCTGGAAACACCATATATTTT.

This chain's CDR3 is CASSLGSGGANEQFF. CDR3 bases: TGTGCCAGCAGCTTGGGAAGCGGGGGGGCCAATGAGCAGTTCTTC. The gene calls are TRBV5-8 and TRBJ2-1, with 10 bases aligning to TRBD2. The CDR3 is 15 amino acids. Unmatched junction bases numbered 3, after V lost 0 bases and J lost 6 bases. Germline V lookup: CDR1 SGHTS, CDR2 YDEGEE.